This T cell receptor (beta chain) was documented in a study of blood T cell repertoires in COVID-19. Looking at the study overall: The United States, Italy and Spain were the sources of the acute and convalescent COVID-19 samples. Sample material is recorded as cDNA or gDNA derived from T cells, B-cell-depleted T cells, or PBMCs.

A Seattle source enrolled patients during active infection and followed them longitudinally. As handled by the study authors: Amplification of reference gene primers was used by the study to estimate nucleated cell counts. The table came from immunoSEQ multiplex PCR; TCRdb's copy has only in-frame clones and leaves some out. V and J calls and clone size come straight from that table; D and trimming were deduced from the DNA. The sample records under 95,000 clones, approximately 91% being singletons. Germline values: CDR1 SGHDN, CDR2 FVKESK. CDR3 length: 15 amino acids. With V trimmed by 6 bases and J by 5 bases, 6 bases remained unmatched.

This clonotype was obtained from a man aged 50 to 59 with COVID-19, enrolled during active disease. The chain joins TRBV14 to TRBJ2-1, with 11 bases that match TRBD2. The material sequenced was peripheral blood. The DNA for the CDR3 is TGTGCCAGCAGTTCGGGACTAGCGGTTAACAATGAGCAGTTCTTC. Protein product: CASSSGLAVNNEQFF.